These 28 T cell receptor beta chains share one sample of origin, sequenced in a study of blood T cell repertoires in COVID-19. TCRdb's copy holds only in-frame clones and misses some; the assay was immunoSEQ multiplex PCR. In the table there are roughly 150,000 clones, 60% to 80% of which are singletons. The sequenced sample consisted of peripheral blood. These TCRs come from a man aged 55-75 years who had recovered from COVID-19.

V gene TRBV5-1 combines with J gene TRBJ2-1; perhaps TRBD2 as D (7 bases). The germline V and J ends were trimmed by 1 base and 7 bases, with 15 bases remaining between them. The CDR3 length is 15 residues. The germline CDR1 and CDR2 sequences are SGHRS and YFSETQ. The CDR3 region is CASSLSAGARNEQFF. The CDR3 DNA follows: TGCGCCAGCAGCTTGTCGGCGGGGGCGCGGAATGAGCAGTTCTTC.

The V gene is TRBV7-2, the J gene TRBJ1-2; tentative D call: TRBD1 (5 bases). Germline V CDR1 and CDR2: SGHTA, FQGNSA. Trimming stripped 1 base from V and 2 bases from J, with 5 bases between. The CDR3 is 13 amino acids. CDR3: CASSLEGNYGYTF. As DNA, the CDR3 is TGTGCCAGCAGCTTAGAGGGGAACTATGGCTACACCTTC.

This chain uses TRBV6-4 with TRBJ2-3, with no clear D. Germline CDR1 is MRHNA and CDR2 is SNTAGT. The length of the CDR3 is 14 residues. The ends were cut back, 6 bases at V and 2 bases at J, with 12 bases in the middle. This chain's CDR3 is CASSRPRHTDTQYF. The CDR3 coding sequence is TGTGCCAGCAGCAGGCCCCGGCACACAGATACGCAGTATTTT.

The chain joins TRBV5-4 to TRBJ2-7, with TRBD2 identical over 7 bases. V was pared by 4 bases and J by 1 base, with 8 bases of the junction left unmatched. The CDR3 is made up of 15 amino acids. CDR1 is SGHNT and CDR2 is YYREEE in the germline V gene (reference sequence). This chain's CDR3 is CASSMRERESYEQYF. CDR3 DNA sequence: TGTGCCAGCAGCATGCGGGAGAGGGAGTCCTACGAGCAGTACTTC.

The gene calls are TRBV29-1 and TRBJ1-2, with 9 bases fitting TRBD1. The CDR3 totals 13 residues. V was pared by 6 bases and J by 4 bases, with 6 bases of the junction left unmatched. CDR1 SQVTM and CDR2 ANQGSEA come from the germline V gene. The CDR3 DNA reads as TGCAGCGTCTCACAGGGGGCGGTCTATGGCTACACCTTC. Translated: CSVSQGAVYGYTF.

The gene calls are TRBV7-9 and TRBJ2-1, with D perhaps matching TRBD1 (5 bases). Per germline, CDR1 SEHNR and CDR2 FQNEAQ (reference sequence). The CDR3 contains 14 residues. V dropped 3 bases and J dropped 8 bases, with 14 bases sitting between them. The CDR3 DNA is TGTGCCAGCAGCTTTTCCCAGGGATTCGATGAGCAGTTCTTC. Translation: CASSFSQGFDEQFF.

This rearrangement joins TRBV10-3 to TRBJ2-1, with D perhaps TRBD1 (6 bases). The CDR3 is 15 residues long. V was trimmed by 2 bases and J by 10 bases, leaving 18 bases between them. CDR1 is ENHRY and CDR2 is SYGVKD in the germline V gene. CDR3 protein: CAISETAGTTGEQFF. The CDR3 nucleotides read TGTGCCATCAGTGAGACCGCCGGGACAACGGGAGAGCAGTTCTTC.

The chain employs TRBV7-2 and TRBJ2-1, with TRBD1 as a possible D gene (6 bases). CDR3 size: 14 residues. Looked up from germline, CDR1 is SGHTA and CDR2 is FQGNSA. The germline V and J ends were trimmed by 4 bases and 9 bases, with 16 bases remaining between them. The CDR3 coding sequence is TGTGCCAGCAGCTCCCCGTCGGGCAGGGGTGAGCAGTTCTTC. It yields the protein CASSSPSGRGEQFF. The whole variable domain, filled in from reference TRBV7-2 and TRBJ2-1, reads GAGVSQSPSNKVTEKGKDVELRCDPISGHTALYWYRQSLGQGLEFLIYFQGNSAPDKSGLPSDRFSAERTGGSVSTLTIQRTQQEDSAVYLCASSSPSGRGEQFFGPGTRLTVL.

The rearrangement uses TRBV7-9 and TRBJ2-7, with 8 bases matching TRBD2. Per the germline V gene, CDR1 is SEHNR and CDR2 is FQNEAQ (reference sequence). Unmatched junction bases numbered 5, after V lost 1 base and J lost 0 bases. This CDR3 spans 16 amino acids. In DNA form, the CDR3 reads TGTGCCAGCAGCTTAGGCGGGGGGCGTGTCTCCTACGAGCAGTACTTC. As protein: CASSLGGGRVSYEQYF.

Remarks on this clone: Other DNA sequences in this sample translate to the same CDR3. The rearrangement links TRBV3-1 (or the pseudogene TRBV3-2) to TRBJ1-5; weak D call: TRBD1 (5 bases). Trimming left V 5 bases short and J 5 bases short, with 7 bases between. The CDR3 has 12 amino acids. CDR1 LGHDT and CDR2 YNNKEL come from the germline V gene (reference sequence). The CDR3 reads CASSSGDQPQHF. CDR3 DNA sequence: TGTGCCAGCAGCTCGGGGGATCAGCCCCAGCATTTT.

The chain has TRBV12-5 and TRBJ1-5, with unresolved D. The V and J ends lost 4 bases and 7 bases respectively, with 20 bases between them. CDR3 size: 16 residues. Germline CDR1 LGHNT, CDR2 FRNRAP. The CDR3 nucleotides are TGTGCTAGTGGTTCACCCTCCGGAGAGGAGACGCAGCCCCAGCATTTT. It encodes CASGSPSGEETQPQHF.

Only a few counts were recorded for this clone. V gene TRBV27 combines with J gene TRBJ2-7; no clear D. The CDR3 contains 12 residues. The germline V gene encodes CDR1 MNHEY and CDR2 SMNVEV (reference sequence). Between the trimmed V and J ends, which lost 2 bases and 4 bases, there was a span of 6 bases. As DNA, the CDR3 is TGTGCCAGCAGTTTAGAGTGTTACGAGCAGTACTTC. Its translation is CASSLECYEQYF.

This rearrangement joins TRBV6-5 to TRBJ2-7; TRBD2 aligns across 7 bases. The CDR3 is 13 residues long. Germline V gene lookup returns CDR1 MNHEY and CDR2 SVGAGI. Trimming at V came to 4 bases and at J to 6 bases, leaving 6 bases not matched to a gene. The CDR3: CASSFRPGGEQYF. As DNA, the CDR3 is TGTGCCAGCAGTTTCCGCCCGGGGGGCGAGCAGTACTTC.

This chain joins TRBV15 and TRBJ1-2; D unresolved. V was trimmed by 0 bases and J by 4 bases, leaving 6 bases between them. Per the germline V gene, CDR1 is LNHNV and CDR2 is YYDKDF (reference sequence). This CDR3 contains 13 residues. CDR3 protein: CATSRDSGYGYTF. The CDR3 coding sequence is TGTGCCACCAGCAGAGATAGTGGCTATGGCTACACCTTC.

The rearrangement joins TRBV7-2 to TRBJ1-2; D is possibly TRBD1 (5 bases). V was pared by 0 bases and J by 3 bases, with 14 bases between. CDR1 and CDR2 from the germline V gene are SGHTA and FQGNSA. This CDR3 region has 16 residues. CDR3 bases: TGTGCCAGCAGCTTAGCTAGAAGCGGGGGGGACTATGGCTACACCTTC. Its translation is CASSLARSGGDYGYTF.

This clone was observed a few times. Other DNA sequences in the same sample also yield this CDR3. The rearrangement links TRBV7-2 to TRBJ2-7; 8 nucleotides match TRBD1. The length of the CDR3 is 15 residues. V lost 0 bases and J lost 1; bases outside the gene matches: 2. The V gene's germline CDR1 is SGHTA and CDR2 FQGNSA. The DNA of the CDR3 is TGTGCCAGCAGCTTAGCCGGACAGGGATCCTACGAGCAGTACTTC. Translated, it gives CASSLAGQGSYEQYF.

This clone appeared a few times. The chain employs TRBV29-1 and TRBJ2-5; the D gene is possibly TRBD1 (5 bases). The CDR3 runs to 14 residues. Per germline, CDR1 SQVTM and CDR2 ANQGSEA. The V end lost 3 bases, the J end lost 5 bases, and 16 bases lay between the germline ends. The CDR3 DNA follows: TGCAGCGTTGAGGCAACCGGACCAGGGGAGACCCAGTACTTC. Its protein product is CSVEATGPGETQYF. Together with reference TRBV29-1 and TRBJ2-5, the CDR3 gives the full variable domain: SAVISQKPSRDICQRGTSLTIQCQVDSQVTMMFWYRQQPGQSLTLIATANQGSEATYESGFVIDKFPISRPNLTFSTLTVSNMSPEDSSIYLCSVEATGPGETQYFGPGTRLLVL.

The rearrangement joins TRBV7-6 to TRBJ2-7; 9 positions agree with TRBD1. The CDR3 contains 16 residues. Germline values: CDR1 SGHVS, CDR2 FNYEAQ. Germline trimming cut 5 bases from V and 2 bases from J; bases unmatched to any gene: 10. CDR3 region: CASSPMTGQGTYEQYF. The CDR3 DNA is TGTGCCAGCAGCCCCATGACGGGACAGGGTACCTACGAGCAGTACTTC.

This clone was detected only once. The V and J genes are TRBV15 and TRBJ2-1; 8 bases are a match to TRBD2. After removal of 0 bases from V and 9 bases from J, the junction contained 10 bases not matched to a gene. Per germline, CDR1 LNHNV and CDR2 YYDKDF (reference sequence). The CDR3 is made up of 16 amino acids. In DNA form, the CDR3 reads TGTGCCACCAGCAGAGATTTCGCGGGAGGAAGCGGTGAGCAGTTCTTC. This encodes CATSRDFAGGSGEQFF.

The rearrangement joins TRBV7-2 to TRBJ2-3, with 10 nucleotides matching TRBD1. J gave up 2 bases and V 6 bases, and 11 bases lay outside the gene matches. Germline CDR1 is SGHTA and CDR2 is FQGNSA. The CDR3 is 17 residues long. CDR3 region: CASSYRQGAVHTDTQYF. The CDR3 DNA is TGTGCCAGCAGTTACAGACAGGGGGCCGTACACACAGATACGCAGTATTTT.

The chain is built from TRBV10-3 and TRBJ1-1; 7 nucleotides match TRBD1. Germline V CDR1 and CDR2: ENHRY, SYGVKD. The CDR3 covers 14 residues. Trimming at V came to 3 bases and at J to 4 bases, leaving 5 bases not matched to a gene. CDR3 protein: CAISETGASTEAFF. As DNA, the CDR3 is TGTGCCATCAGTGAAACAGGGGCCAGCACTGAAGCTTTCTTT.

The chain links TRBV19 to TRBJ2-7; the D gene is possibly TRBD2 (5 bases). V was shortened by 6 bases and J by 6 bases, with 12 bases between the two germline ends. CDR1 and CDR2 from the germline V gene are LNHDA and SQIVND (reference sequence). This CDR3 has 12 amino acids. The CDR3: CASSPPEGEQYF. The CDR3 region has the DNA TGTGCCAGTAGCCCCCCTGAGGGCGAGCAGTACTTC.

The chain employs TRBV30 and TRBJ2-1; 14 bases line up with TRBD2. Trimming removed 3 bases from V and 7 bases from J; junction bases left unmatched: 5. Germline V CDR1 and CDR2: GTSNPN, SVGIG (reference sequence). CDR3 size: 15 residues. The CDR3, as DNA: TGTGCCTGGAGCGTAGGACTAGCGGGGGGAAATGAGCAGTTCTTC. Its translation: CAWSVGLAGGNEQFF.

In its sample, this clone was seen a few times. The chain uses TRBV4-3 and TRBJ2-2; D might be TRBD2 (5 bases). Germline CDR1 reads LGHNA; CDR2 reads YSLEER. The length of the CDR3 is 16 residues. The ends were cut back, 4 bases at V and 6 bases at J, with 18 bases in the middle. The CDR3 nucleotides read TGCGCCAGCAGCCCCGGGATTTCTTCCGTCTCCGGGGAGCTGTTTTTT. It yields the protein CASSPGISSVSGELFF.

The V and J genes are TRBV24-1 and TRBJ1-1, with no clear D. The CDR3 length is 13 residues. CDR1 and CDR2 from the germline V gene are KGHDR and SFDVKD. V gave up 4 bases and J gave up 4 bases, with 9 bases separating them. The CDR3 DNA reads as TGTGCCACCAGTGACTTCTCCGGCACTGAAGCTTTCTTT. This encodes CATSDFSGTEAFF.

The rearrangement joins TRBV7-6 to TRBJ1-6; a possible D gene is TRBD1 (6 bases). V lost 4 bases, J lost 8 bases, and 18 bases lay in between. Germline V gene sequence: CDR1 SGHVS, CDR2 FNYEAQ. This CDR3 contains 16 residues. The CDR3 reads CASSSSRGDGYSPLHF. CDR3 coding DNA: TGTGCCAGCAGCTCTAGCAGGGGAGATGGTTATTCACCCCTCCACTTT. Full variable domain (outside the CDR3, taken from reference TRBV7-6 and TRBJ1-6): GAGVSQSPRYKVTKRGQDVALRCDPISGHVSLYWYRQALGQGPEFLTYFNYEAQQDKSGLPNDRFSAERPEGSISTLTIQRTEQRDSAMYRCASSSSRGDGYSPLHFGNGTRLTVT.

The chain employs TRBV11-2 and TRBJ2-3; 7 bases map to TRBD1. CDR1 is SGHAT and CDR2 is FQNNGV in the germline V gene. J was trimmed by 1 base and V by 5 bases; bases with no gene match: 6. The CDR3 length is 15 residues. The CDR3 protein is CASSPRDSGTDTQYF. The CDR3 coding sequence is TGTGCCAGCAGCCCAAGGGACAGTGGCACAGATACGCAGTATTTT.

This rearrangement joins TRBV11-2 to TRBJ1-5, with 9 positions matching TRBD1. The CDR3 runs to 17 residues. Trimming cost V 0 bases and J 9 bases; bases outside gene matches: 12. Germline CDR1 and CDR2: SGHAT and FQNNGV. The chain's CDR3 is CASSLEGAGQGFRPQHF. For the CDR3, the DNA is TGTGCCAGCAGCTTAGAGGGGGCGGGACAGGGCTTTCGGCCCCAGCATTTT.